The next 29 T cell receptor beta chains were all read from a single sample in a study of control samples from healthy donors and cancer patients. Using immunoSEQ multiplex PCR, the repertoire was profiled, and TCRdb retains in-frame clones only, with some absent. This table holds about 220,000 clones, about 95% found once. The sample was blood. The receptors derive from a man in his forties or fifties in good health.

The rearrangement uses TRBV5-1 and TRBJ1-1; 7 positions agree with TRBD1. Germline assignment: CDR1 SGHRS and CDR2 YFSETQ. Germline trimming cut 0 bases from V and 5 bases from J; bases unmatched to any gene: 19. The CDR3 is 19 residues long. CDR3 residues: CASSLGLSQGNWPGTEAFF. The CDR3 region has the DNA TGCGCCAGCAGCTTGGGATTATCACAGGGGAATTGGCCGGGGACTGAAGCTTTCTTT.

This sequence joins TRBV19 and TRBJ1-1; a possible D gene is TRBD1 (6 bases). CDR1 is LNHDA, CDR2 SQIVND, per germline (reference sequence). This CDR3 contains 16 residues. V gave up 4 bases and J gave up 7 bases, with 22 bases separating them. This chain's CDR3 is CASSKALLYRTDEAFF. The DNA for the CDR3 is TGTGCCAGTAGTAAGGCCCTCCTCTACAGGACAGATGAAGCTTTCTTT.

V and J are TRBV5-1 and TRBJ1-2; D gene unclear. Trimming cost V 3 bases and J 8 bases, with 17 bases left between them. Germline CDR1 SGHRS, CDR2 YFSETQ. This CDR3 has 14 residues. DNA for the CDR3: TGCGCCAGCAGCTCCGGGAACCCGAGAGAGGGCTACACCTTC. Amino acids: CASSSGNPREGYTF.

The CDR3: CASSFRRQPQHF. The CDR3, as DNA: TGTGCCAGCAGTTTTCGACGGCAGCCCCAGCATTTT. The rearrangement uses TRBV28 and TRBJ1-5; D is ambiguous. Trimming removed 3 bases from V and 7 bases from J, with 7 bases in between. CDR1 MDHEN and CDR2 SYDVKM come from the germline V gene. This CDR3 is built from 12 residues.

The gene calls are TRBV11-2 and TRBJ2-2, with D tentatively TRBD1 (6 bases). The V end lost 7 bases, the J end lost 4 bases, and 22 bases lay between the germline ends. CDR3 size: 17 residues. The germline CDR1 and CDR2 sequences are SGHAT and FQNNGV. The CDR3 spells CASMFWTAPLGTGELFF. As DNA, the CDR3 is TGTGCCAGCATGTTTTGGACAGCCCCATTGGGCACCGGGGAGCTGTTTTTT. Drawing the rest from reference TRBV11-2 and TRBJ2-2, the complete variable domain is EAGVAQSPRYKIIEKRQSVAFWCNPISGHATLYWYQQILGQGPKLLIQFQNNGVVDDSQLPKDRFSAERLKGVDSTLKIQPAKLEDSAVYLCASMFWTAPLGTGELFFGEGSRLTVL.

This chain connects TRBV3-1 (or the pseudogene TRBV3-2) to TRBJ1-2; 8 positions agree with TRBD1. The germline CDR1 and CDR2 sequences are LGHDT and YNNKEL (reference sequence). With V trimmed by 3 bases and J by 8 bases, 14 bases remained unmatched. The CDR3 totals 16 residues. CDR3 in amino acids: CASSQGPGQAFRGYTF. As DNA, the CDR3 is TGTGCCAGCAGCCAGGGGCCGGGACAGGCTTTTCGGGGCTACACCTTC.

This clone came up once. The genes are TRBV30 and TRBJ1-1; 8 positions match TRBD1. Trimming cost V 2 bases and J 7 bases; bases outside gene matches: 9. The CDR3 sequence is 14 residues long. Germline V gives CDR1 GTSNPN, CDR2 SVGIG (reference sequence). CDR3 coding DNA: TGTGCCTGGAGTCCCAGGGGGCGGAATGTTGAAGCTTTCTTT. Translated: CAWSPRGRNVEAFF.

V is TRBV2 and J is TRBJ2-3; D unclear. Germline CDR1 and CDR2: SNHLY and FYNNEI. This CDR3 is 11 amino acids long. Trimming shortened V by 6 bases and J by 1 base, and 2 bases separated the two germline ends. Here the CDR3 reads CASSRTDTQYF. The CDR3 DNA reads TGTGCCAGCAGCCGCACAGATACGCAGTATTTT. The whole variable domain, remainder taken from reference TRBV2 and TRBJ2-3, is EPEVTQTPSHQVTQMGQEVILRCVPISNHLYFYWYRQILGQKVEFLVSFYNNEISEKSEIFDDQFSVERPDGSNFTLKIRSTKLEDSAMYFCASSRTDTQYFGPGTRLTVL.

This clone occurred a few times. The CDR3 DNA sequence: TGTGCCAGCAGTCCAAGTTTCTCTGGGGCCAACGTCCTGACTTTC. Its protein product is CASSPSFSGANVLTF. The chain has TRBV27 and TRBJ2-6, with no clear D. V gave up 5 bases and J gave up 0 bases, with 8 bases separating them. From germline, CDR1 is MNHEY and CDR2 SMNVEV (reference sequence). The CDR3 has 15 residues.

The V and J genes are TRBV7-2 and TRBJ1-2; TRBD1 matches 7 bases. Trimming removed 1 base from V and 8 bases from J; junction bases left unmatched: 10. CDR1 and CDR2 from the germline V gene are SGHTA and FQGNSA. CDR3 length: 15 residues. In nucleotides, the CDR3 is TGTGCCAGCAGCTTAGAACAGGGGATGGGAGGAGGCTACACCTTC. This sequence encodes CASSLEQGMGGGYTF. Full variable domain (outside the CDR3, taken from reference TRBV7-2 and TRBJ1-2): GAGVSQSPSNKVTEKGKDVELRCDPISGHTALYWYRQSLGQGLEFLIYFQGNSAPDKSGLPSDRFSAERTGGSVSTLTIQRTQQEDSAVYLCASSLEQGMGGGYTFGSGTRLTVV.

The CDR3 here is CASSLGSGTGGRYEQYF. In nucleotides, the CDR3 is TGTGCCAGCAGCTTAGGGAGCGGGACAGGGGGCAGGTACGAGCAGTACTTC. The chain recombines TRBV13 with TRBJ2-7, with TRBD1 identical over 12 bases. CDR1 PRHDT and CDR2 FYEKMQ come from the germline V gene (reference sequence). Losses at the gene ends were 0 bases for V and 4 bases for J; bases not matched to a gene: 7. The CDR3 length is 17 residues.

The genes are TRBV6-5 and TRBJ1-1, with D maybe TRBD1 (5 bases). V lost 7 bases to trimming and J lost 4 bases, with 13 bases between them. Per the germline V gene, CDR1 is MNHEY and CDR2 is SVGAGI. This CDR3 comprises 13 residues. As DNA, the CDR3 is TGTGCCAGCAAAGGGCCGGGACCCACTGAAGCTTTCTTT. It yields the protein CASKGPGPTEAFF.

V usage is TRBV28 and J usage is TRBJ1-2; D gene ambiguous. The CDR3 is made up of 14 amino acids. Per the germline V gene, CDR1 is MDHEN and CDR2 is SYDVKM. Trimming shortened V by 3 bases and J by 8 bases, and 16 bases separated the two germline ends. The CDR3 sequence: CASSFRSPVGGYTF. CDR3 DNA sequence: TGTGCCAGCAGTTTTCGTAGCCCGGTGGGCGGCTACACCTTC.

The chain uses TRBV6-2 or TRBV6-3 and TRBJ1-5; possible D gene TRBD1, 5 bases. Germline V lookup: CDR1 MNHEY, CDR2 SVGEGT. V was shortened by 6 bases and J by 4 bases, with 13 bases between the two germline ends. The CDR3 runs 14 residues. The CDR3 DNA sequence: TGTGCCAGCAGATACGACAGAGAGAATCAGCCCCAGCATTTT. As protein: CASRYDRENQPQHF.

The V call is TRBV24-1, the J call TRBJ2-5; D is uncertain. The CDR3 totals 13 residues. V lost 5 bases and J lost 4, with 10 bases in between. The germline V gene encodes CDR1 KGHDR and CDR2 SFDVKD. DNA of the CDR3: TGTGCCACCAGTGGTAATAGCCGAGAGACCCAGTACTTC. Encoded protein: CATSGNSRETQYF.

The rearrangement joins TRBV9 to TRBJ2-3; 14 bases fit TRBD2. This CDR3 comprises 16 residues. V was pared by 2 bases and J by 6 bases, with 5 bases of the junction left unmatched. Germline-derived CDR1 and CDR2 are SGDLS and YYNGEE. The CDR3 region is CASSVRLAGGPDTQYF. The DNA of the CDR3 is TGTGCCAGCAGCGTGAGACTAGCGGGGGGGCCGGATACGCAGTATTTT.

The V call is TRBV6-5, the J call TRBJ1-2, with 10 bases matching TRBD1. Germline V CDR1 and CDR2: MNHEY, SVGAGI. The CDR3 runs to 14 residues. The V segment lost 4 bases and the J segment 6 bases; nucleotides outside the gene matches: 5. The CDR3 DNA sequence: TGTGCCAGCAGTTCTTCCGGGACAGGGGATGGCTACACCTTC. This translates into CASSSSGTGDGYTF.

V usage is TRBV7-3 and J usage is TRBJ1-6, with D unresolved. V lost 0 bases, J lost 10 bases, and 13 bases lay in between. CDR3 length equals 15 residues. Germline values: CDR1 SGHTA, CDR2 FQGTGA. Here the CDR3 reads CASSLTVQRESPLHF. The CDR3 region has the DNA TGTGCCAGCAGCTTAACGGTACAAAGGGAATCACCCCTCCACTTT.

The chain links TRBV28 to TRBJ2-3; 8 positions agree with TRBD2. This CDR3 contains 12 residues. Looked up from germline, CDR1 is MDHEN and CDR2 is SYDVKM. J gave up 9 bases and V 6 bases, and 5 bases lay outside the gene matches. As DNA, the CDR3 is TGTGCCAGCAGGCGGGGGGACCTGACGCAGTATTTT. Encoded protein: CASRRGDLTQYF.

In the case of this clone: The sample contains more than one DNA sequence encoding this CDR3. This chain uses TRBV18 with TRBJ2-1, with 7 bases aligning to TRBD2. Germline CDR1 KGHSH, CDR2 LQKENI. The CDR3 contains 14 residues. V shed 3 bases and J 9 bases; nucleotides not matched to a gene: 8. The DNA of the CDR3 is TGTGCCAGCTCACCCCCGGAAGGGAGGGTTGAGCAGTTCTTC. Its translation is CASSPPEGRVEQFF.

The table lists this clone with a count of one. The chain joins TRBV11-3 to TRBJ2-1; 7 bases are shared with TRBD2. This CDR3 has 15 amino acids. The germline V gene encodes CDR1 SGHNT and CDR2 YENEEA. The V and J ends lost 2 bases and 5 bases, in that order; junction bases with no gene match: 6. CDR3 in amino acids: CASSLLSGANNEQFF. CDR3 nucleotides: TGTGCCAGCAGCTTACTCAGCGGGGCGAACAATGAGCAGTTCTTC. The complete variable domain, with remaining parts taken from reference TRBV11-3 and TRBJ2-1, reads EAGVVQSPRYKIIEKKQPVAFWCNPISGHNTLYWYLQNLGQGPELLIRYENEEAVDDSQLPKDRFSAERLKGVDSTLKIQPAELGDSAVYLCASSLLSGANNEQFFGPGTRLTVL.

CDR3 DNA: TGTGCCAGCAGCCCGTTAGGGGGGGGCCCCGGTACGCAGTATTTT. Translated, it gives CASSPLGGGPGTQYF. The chain combines TRBV3-1 (or the pseudogene TRBV3-2) with TRBJ2-3; maybe TRBD2 (7 bases). The CDR3 runs 15 residues. Germline loops: CDR1 LGHDT, CDR2 YNNKEL (reference sequence). Trimming took 4 bases from V and 8 from J, leaving 19 bases between them.

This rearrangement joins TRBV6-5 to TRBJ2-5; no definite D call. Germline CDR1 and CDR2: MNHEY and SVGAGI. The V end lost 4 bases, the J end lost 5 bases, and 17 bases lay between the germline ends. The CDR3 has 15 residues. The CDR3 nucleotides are TGTGCCAGCAGTTCCCGATCCTTTCGGCGGGAGACCCAGTACTTC. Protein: CASSSRSFRRETQYF.

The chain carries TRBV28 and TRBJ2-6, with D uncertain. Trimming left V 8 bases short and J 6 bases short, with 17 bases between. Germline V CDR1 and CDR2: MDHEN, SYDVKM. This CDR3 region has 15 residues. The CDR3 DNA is TGTGCCAGCCGTTCGCCCGGAATTGAGGCCAACGTCCTGACTTTC. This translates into CASRSPGIEANVLTF.

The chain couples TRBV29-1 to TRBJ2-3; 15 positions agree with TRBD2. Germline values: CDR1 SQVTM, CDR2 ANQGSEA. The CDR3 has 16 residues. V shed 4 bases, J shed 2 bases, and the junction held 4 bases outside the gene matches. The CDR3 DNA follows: TGCAGCGTTGCCCGGACTAGCGGGGGGGCCACAGATACGCAGTATTTT. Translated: CSVARTSGGATDTQYF.

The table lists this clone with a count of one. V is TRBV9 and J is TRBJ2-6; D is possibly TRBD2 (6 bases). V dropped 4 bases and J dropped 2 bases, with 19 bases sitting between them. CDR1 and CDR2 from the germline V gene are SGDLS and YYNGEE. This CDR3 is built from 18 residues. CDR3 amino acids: CASSPPGGPNTGANVLTF. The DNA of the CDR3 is TGTGCCAGCAGCCCCCCCGGGGGACCCAATACTGGGGCCAACGTCCTGACTTTC.

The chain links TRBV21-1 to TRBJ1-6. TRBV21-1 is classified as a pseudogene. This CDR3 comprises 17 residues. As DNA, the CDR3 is TGTGCCAGCAGCAACAACTATTCCGGGACGCGTGGTTCACCCCTCCACTTT. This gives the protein CASSNNYSGTRGSPLHF.

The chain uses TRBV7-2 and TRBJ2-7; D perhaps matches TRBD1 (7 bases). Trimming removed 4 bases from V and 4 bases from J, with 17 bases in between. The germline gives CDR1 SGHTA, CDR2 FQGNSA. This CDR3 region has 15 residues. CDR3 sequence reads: CASSSRRAGGYEQYF. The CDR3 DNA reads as TGTGCCAGCAGCTCCAGACGGGCAGGGGGGTACGAGCAGTACTTC.

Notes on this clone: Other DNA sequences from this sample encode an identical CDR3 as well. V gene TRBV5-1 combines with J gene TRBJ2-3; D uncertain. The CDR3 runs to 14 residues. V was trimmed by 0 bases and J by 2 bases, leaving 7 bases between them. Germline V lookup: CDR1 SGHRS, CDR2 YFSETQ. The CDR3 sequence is CASSLGDSTDTQYF. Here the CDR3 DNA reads TGCGCCAGCAGCTTGGGCGATTCCACAGATACGCAGTATTTT.